This T cell receptor (beta chain) was found in a study of T cell responses to AZD1222 COVID-19 vaccine. CDR1 and CDR2 (germline): GTSNPN, SVGIG (reference sequence). CDR3 length equals 15 residues. Trimming took 0 bases from V and 0 from J, leaving 11 bases between them. Profiling relied on immunoSEQ multiplex PCR, and the TCRdb table lists in-frame clones only, not all of them. This table holds 95,000 to 150,000 clones, less than 90% found once. This sample comprised peripheral blood, obtained on day 0 of AZD1222 vaccination. This TCR was sampled from an adult in good health. The V gene is TRBV30, the J gene TRBJ1-1, with D tentatively TRBD1 (6 bases). CDR3 in DNA: TGTGCCTGGAGTGTAAGCTGGGACATGAACACTGAAGCTTTCTTT. Translating it yields CAWSVSWDMNTEAFF.